The TCR beta chain under discussion was sequenced for a study of response to subunit inactivated influenza vaccine. This CDR3 is 13 amino acids long. Trimming shortened V by 9 bases and J by 4 bases, and 13 bases separated the two germline ends. Germline CDR1 is ENHRY and CDR2 is SYGVKD. A single record per CDR3 protein comes from TCRdb applying MiXCR to the RT-PCR reads. This table has roughly 290,000 distinct CDR3 sequences, roughly a fifth appearing once. This clonotype was detected a few times. The antigen is not known. Findings of the study overall: New T cells are recruited in small numbers by each seasonal influenza vaccination, according to the authors' suggestion.

The clonotype comes from a man in his fifties or sixties who received an inactivated influenza vaccine. This chain links TRBV10-3 with TRBJ2-4; D unclear. This specimen was PBMCs from blood, taken about 19 months after vaccination. This CDR3 is CAINSAPKNIQYF. In DNA, the CDR3 is TGTGCCATAAACAGTGCCCCTAAAAACATTCAGTACTTC.